This passage covers 11 T cell receptor beta chains from one sample sequenced in a study of blood T cell repertoires in COVID-19. Profiled with immunoSEQ multiplex PCR; TCRdb holds only in-frame clones, not every one. The sample includes 120,000 to 150,000 clones, 87% of them seen just once. Sequenced material: peripheral blood. The receptors originated from a woman in her forties or fifties with active or convalescent COVID-19.

The chain carries TRBV15 and TRBJ2-5; maybe TRBD2 (7 bases). Germline CDR1 LNHNV, CDR2 YYDKDF (reference sequence). V lost 1 base and J 1 base, leaving 13 bases between the germline ends. This CDR3 is 16 amino acids long. CDR3 nucleotide sequence: TGTGCCACCAGCAGAGGGGGGGGCAGGGGCCAAGAGACCCAGTACTTC. Protein sequence: CATSRGGGRGQETQYF. The full variable domain, completed using reference TRBV15 and TRBJ2-5, is DAMVIQNPRYQVTQFGKPVTLSCSQTLNHNVMYWYQQKSSQAPKLLFHYYDKDFNNEADTPDNFQSRRPNTSFCFLDIRSPGLGDTAMYLCATSRGGGRGQETQYFGPGTRLLVL.

The rearrangement links TRBV6-5 to TRBJ2-5; tentatively, D is TRBD2 (7 bases). Deletions cut 6 bases from V and 4 bases from J, with 12 bases between. The CDR3 contains 13 residues. CDR1 MNHEY and CDR2 SVGAGI come from the germline V gene. The CDR3 region has the DNA TGTGCCAGCAGATTTGGGGGGGCAGAGACCCAGTACTTC. Translation gives CASRFGGAETQYF.

The chain employs TRBV7-2 and TRBJ2-1; 8 bases align to TRBD2. This CDR3 has 15 residues. Germline CDR1 and CDR2: SGHTA and FQGNSA. V lost 0 bases to trimming and J lost 7 bases; unmatched junction nucleotides: 5. CDR3 sequence: CASSLAGGRSNEQFF. The CDR3 DNA is TGTGCCAGCAGCTTAGCAGGCGGGAGGAGTAATGAGCAGTTCTTC.

The gene calls are TRBV25-1 and TRBJ1-5; no firm D call. CDR1 is MGHDK, CDR2 SYGVNS, per germline. The CDR3 loop spans 14 amino acids. With 7 bases removed from V and 2 bases from J, the gap between germline ends came to 12 bases. CDR3 loop: CASTQYRGNQPQHF. For the CDR3, the DNA is TGTGCCAGCACCCAGTACAGAGGCAATCAGCCCCAGCATTTT.

This chain joins TRBV7-9 and TRBJ1-5; D gene ambiguous. CDR3 size: 14 residues. The V end was cut by 4 bases, the J end by 3 bases, with 10 bases between. CDR1 is SEHNR and CDR2 is FQNEAQ in the germline V gene (reference sequence). CDR3 region: CASSSDTINQPQHF. Here the CDR3 DNA reads TGTGCCAGCAGCTCTGACACAATCAATCAGCCCCAGCATTTT.

The chain carries TRBV7-9 and TRBJ2-7, with D possibly TRBD2 on 7 matching bases. CDR3 length: 17 amino acids. The germline CDR1 and CDR2 sequences are SEHNR and FQNEAQ (reference sequence). Trimming pared 5 bases from V and 3 bases from J, leaving 23 bases between. CDR3 protein: CASSPRGGTPTSYEQYF. The CDR3 DNA follows: TGTGCCAGCAGCCCGAGGGGAGGGACACCGACGAGCTACGAGCAGTACTTC.

The chain carries TRBV6-2 or TRBV6-3 and TRBJ2-7; the match to TRBD1 covers 7 bases. This CDR3 is 17 amino acids long. V dropped 0 bases and J dropped 1; count of bases not matched to a gene: 9. Germline V gives CDR1 MNHEY, CDR2 SVGEGT. The CDR3 reads CASSYSPRGLISYEQYF. The CDR3 DNA reads as TGTGCCAGCAGTTACTCGCCAAGGGGGCTTATTTCCTACGAGCAGTACTTC.

The V and J genes are TRBV19 and TRBJ1-1; 8 nucleotides line up with TRBD1. The V and J ends lost 1 base and 1 base, in that order; junction bases with no gene match: 8. The V gene's germline CDR1 is LNHDA and CDR2 SQIVND (reference sequence). The CDR3 is 17 residues long. DNA for the CDR3: TGTGCCAGTAGTATAGGTCAACAGGGGGGAACGAACACTGAAGCTTTCTTT. It specifies CASSIGQQGGTNTEAFF.

This clone was found once. This chain joins TRBV19 and TRBJ1-1, with a possible D match to TRBD1 (6 bases). Germline-derived CDR1 and CDR2 are LNHDA and SQIVND (reference sequence). V lost 4 bases, J lost 2 bases, and 11 bases lay in between. This CDR3 region has 14 residues. The CDR3 DNA is TGTGCCAGTAGTAACGACAGGTTTAACACTGAAGCTTTCTTT. As protein: CASSNDRFNTEAFF.

The chain couples TRBV4-3 to TRBJ2-1; 7 bases fit TRBD2. After removal of 3 bases from V and 0 bases from J, the junction contained 8 bases not matched to a gene. The V gene's germline CDR1 is LGHNA and CDR2 YSLEER. The CDR3 totals 17 residues. The CDR3: CASSHSLTSRSYNEQFF. The CDR3 DNA sequence: TGCGCCAGCAGCCATTCCTTGACTAGCCGCTCCTACAATGAGCAGTTCTTC.

In this sample, this clone turned up a few times. The rearrangement links TRBV15 to TRBJ1-2; 8 bases map to TRBD1. The CDR3 totals 14 residues. Per germline, CDR1 LNHNV and CDR2 YYDKDF (reference sequence). With V trimmed by 3 bases and J by 8 bases, 8 bases remained unmatched. The CDR3 spells CATSSLRTGIGYTF. The CDR3 DNA follows: TGTGCCACCAGCAGCTTACGGACAGGGATCGGCTACACCTTC.